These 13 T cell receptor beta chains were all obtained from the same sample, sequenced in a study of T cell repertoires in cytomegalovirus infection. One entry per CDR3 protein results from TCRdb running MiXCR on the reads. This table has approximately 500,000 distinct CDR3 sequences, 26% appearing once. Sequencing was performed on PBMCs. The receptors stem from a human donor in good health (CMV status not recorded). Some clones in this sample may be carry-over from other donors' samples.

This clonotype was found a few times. CDR3 protein: CASSLGTQSYEQYF. Written as DNA, the CDR3 is TGTGCCAGCAGCTTAGGGACGCAGTCCTACGAGCAGTACTTC. The genes are TRBV7-2 and TRBJ2-7; D unclear. V gave up 1 base and J gave up 1 base, with 8 bases separating them. The CDR3 is made up of 14 amino acids. Per germline, CDR1 SGHTA and CDR2 FQGNSA.

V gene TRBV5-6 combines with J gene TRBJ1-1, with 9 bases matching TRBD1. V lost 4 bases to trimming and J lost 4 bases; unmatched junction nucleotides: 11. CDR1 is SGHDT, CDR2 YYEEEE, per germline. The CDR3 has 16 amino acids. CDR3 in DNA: TGTGCCAGCAGCCCCTATGGACAGGGGACTACCACTGAAGCTTTCTTT. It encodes CASSPYGQGTTTEAFF. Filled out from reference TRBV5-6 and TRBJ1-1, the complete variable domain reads DAGVTQSPTHLIKTRGQQVTLRCSPKSGHDTVSWYQQALGQGPQFIFQYYEEEERQRGNFPDRFSGHQFPNYSSELNVNALLLGDSALYLCASSPYGQGTTTEAFFGQGTRLTVV.

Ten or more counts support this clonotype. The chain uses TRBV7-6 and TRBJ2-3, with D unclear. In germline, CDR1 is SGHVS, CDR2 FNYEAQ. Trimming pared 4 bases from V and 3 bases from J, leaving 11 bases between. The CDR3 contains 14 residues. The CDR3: CASSSSPRTDTQYF. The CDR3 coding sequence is TGTGCCAGCAGCTCATCCCCTAGGACAGATACGCAGTATTTT.

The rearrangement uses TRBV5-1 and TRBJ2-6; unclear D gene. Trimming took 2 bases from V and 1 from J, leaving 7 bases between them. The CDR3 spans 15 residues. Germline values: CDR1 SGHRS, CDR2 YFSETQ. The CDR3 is CASSFRRSGANVLTF. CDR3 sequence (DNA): TGCGCCAGCAGCTTTCGACGATCTGGGGCCAACGTCCTGACTTTC.

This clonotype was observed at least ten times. The CDR3 nucleotides read TGCAGTGCTAGACCCCCTAGTTGGGAAGGGGTAGAGACCCAGTACTTC. Protein product: CSARPPSWEGVETQYF. V is TRBV20-1 and J is TRBJ2-5, with D perhaps TRBD1 (5 bases). Per germline, CDR1 DFQATT and CDR2 SNEGSKA (reference sequence). Trimming cost V 2 bases and J 4 bases, with 20 bases left between them. This CDR3 spans 16 amino acids.

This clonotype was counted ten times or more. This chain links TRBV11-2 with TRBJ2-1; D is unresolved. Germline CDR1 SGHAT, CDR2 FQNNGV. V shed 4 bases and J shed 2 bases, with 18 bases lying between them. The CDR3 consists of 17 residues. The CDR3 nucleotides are TGTGCCAGCAGCTCCCCGTTAGGCGCCAGTCCCTACAATGAGCAGTTCTTC. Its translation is CASSSPLGASPYNEQFF.

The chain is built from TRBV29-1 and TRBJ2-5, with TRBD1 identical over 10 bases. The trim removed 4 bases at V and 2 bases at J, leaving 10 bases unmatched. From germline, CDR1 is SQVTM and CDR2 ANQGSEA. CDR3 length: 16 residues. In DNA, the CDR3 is TGCAGCGTTGGGGGCGGGACAGGGGTCGTTCAAGAGACCCAGTACTTC. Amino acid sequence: CSVGGGTGVVQETQYF.

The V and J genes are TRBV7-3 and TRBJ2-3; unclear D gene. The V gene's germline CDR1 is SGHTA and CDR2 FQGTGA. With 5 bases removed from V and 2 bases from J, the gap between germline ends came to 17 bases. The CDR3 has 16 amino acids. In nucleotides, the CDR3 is TGTGCCAGCAGCCCCGAGGACGTCCCGATCACAGATACGCAGTATTTT. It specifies CASSPEDVPITDTQYF.

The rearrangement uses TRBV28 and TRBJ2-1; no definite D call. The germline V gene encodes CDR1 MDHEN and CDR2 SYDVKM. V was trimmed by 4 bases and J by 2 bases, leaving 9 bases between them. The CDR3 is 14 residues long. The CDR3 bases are TGTGCCAGCAGTTCCGATCTGCCCTACAATGAGCAGTTCTTC. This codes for CASSSDLPYNEQFF.

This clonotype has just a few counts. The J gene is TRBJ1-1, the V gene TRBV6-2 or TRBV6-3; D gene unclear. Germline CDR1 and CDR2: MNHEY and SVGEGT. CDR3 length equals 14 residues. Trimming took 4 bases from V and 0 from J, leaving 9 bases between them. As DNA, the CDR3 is TGTGCCAGCAGTTCTAGGACGGTGAACACTGAAGCTTTCTTT. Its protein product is CASSSRTVNTEAFF.

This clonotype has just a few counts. The CDR3 sequence: CSAHRAGGQETQYF. For the CDR3, the DNA is TGCAGTGCTCACCGAGCGGGAGGCCAAGAGACCCAGTACTTC. The V and J genes are TRBV20-1 and TRBJ2-5; 9 nucleotides align to TRBD2. Looked up from germline, CDR1 is DFQATT and CDR2 is SNEGSKA (reference sequence). This CDR3 region has 14 residues. V dropped 5 bases and J dropped 1; count of bases not matched to a gene: 5.

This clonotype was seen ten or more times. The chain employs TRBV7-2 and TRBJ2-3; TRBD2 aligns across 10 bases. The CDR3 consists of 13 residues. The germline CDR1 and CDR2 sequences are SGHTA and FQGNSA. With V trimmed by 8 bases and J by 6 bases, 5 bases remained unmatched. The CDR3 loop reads CASELAGVDTQYF. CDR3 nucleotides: TGTGCCAGCGAGCTAGCGGGAGTGGATACGCAGTATTTT.

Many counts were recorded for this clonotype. This chain's CDR3 is CASSEVLGGGGSEQFF. DNA of the CDR3: TGTGCCAGCAGTGAAGTTTTAGGGGGAGGGGGGTCTGAGCAGTTCTTC. The chain links TRBV6-1 to TRBJ2-1; D perhaps matches TRBD2 (7 bases). Trimming stripped 1 base from V and 9 bases from J, with 19 bases between. The V gene's germline CDR1 is MNHNS and CDR2 SASEGT. There are 16 residues in the CDR3.